This is a list of T cell receptor beta chains from one sample in a study of T cells in localized non-small cell lung cancer. Profiled with immunoSEQ multiplex PCR; TCRdb holds only in-frame clones, not every one. The profile covers 40,000 or so clones, with around 81% appearing a single time and roughly 7.3% taken by the ten largest. The sequencing used peripheral blood mononuclear cells, collected before any cancer treatment. Receptors were obtained from a male donor at least 60 years old with stage II lung adenocarcinoma. CDR3s include the opening cysteine and the closing phenylalanine or tryptophan. The D gene is left open where the match is weak. Size is stated for part of the rows, as once, few or many counts, or as a class when the clone is expanded.

few | TRBJ1-4 | TRBV7-9 | - | CASSFAGANEKLFF | TGTGCCAGCAGCTTCGCCGGGGCTAATGAAAAACTGTTTTTT
once | TRBJ1-1 | TRBV30 | TRBD1 | CAWRGQGNTEAFF | TGTGCCTGGAGGGGACAGGGGAACACTGAAGCTTTCTTT
- | TRBJ1-1 | TRBV6-5 | TRBD1 | CASSLPDRGVNTEAFF | TGTGCCAGCAGTTTACCCGACAGGGGAGTGAACACTGAAGCTTTCTTT
- | TRBJ1-5 | TRBV4-1 | TRBD1 | CASSLGLTGGRQPQHF | TGCGCCAGCAGCCTGGGACTTACAGGGGGCAGGCAGCCCCAGCATTTT
- | TRBJ2-7 | TRBV2 | TRBD2 | CASSAGTSGRVGYEQYF | TGTGCCAGCAGTGCCGGGACTAGCGGGAGAGTCGGCTACGAGCAGTACTTC
few | TRBJ1-3 | TRBV6-1 | - | CASTLTRATGNTIYF | TGTGCCAGCACCCTCACGAGGGCAACGGGAAACACCATATATTTT
- | TRBJ2-7 | TRBV7-2 | TRBD2 | CASSQPSGQHSYEQYF | TGTGCCAGCAGCCAACCTAGCGGGCAACACTCCTACGAGCAGTACTTC
- | TRBJ1-1 | TRBV19 | - | CASKSGRSDTEAFF | TGTGCCAGCAAGAGCGGACGAAGCGACACTGAAGCTTTCTTT
few | TRBJ1-1 | TRBV5-1 | TRBD1 | CASSFGQGGTEAFF | TGCGCCAGCAGCTTCGGACAGGGGGGCACTGAAGCTTTCTTT
- | TRBJ1-3 | TRBV10-2 | - | CASRPGTVQNTIYF | TGCGCCAGCAGGCCCGGTACAGTGCAGAACACCATATATTTT
- | TRBJ2-1 | TRBV6-5 | TRBD1 | CASSWDSYNEQFF | TGTGCCAGCAGTTGGGACAGCTACAATGAGCAGTTCTTC
once | TRBJ1-5 | TRBV18 | TRBD1 | CASSAKQGSGQPQHF | TGTGCCAGCTCAGCCAAACAGGGGTCGGGTCAGCCCCAGCATTTT
- | TRBJ1-2 | TRBV28 | - | CASSFRASSYGYTF | TGTGCCAGCAGTTTTAGGGCTTCGAGCTATGGCTACACCTTC
- | TRBJ2-3 | TRBV19 | TRBD1 | CASSGAGTGHPSTDTQYF | TGTGCCAGTAGTGGCGCCGGGACAGGGCACCCTAGCACAGATACGCAGTATTTT
- | TRBJ1-5 | TRBV28 | - | CASRRGGAGNQPQHF | TGTGCCAGCAGAAGAGGGGGGGCCGGCAATCAGCCCCAGCATTTT
- | TRBJ2-7 | TRBV6-1 | TRBD1 | CASSVWTGGNNEQYF | TGTGCTAGCAGTGTGTGGACAGGGGGAAACAACGAGCAGTACTTC
- | TRBJ2-3 | TRBV6-5 | - | CASSLHLFTDTQYF | TGTGCCAGCAGCCTACACCTTTTCACAGATACGCAGTATTTT
- | TRBJ1-3 | TRBV12-5 | - | CASGLGQSSGNTIYF | TGTGCTAGTGGTTTGGGGCAGAGCTCTGGAAACACCATATATTTT
- | TRBJ2-1 | TRBV5-5 | - | CASSFRGLGGDEQFF | TGTGCCAGCAGCTTCCGTGGACTTGGAGGGGATGAGCAGTTCTTC
- | TRBJ1-1 | TRBV30 | - | CAWGRGGNTEAFF | TGTGCCTGGGGTCGTGGGGGGAACACTGAAGCTTTCTTT
- | TRBJ1-3 | TRBV7-2 | - | CASSLGHGNTIYF | TGTGCCAGCAGCCTGGGCCATGGAAACACCATATATTTT
- | TRBJ2-3 | TRBV5-6 | - | CASSLRTDTQYF | TGTGCCAGCAGCTTGAGGACAGATACGCAGTATTTT
- | TRBJ2-5 | TRBV30 | TRBD2 | CALNPSGGETQYF | TGTGCCTTGAATCCTAGCGGGGGGGAGACCCAGTACTTC
- | TRBJ2-7 | TRBV5-1 | - | CASSLATGGSNEQYF | TGCGCCAGCAGCTTGGCCACGGGGGGCTCCAACGAGCAGTACTTC
- | TRBJ1-3 | TRBV18 | - | CASSRGTGNTIYF | TGTGCCAGCTCCCGGGGGACTGGAAACACCATATATTTT
- | TRBJ2-1 | TRBV7-2 | - | CASSPPGTVYNEQFF | TGTGCCAGCAGCCCTCCCGGGACTGTCTACAATGAGCAGTTCTTC
few | TRBJ1-1 | TRBV6-5 | - | CASSYSRGDTEAFF | TGTGCCAGCAGTTACTCGAGAGGGGACACTGAAGCTTTCTTT
- | TRBJ2-1 | TRBV6-4 | - | CASSAAGGTYNEQFF | TGTGCCAGCAGTGCAGCAGGAGGGACCTACAATGAGCAGTTCTTC
- | TRBJ1-1 | TRBV28 | TRBD1 | CASSLPGQGQGTEAFF | TGTGCCAGCAGTTTGCCCGGACAGGGCCAAGGCACTGAAGCTTTCTTT
- | TRBJ2-1 | TRBV4-3 | TRBD1 | CASSSRTGGPYNEQFF | TGCGCCAGCAGCTCTCGGACAGGGGGCCCCTACAATGAGCAGTTCTTC
- | TRBJ1-1 | TRBV28 | - | CASSPDTGLAFF | TGTGCCAGCAGTCCAGATACAGGGCTAGCTTTCTTT
- | TRBJ1-1 | TRBV7-2 | - | CASSLAPAVKAFF | TGTGCCAGCAGCTTAGCGCCGGCGGTGAAGGCTTTCTTT
once | TRBJ2-5 | TRBV7-6 | - | CASSLGAGTQETQYF | TGTGCCAGCAGCTTGGGGGCCGGGACCCAAGAGACCCAGTACTTC
- | TRBJ2-5 | TRBV6-5 | TRBD1 | CASTQGRKETQYF | TGTGCCAGCACACAGGGGCGTAAGGAGACCCAGTACTTC
- | TRBJ1-2 | TRBV6-5 | - | CASSWGYGYTF | TGTGCCAGCAGCTGGGGGTATGGCTACACCTTC
- | TRBJ2-5 | TRBV5-1 | TRBD2 | CASSFGDSGVQAQYF | TGCGCCAGCAGCTTTGGGGATAGCGGGGTTCAGGCCCAGTACTTC
medium-sized | TRBJ1-2 | TRBV7-3 | - | CASSLGPAGNYGYTF | TGTGCCAGCAGCCTGGGCCCCGCCGGGAACTATGGCTACACCTTC
- | TRBJ2-7 | TRBV6-1 | TRBD1 | CASSVGQGADEQYF | TGTGCCAGCAGTGTGGGACAGGGGGCAGACGAGCAGTACTTC
- | TRBJ2-1 | TRBV7-8 | TRBD2 | CASSWEREYEQFF | TGTGCCAGCAGCTGGGAGCGGGAATATGAGCAGTTCTTC
once | TRBJ2-7 | TRBV28 | - | CASSSGEAEQYF | TGTGCCAGCAGTTCCGGGGAAGCTGAGCAGTACTTC
- | TRBJ1-3 | TRBV7-2 | - | CASSLAGTGNTIYF | TGTGCCAGCAGCTTAGCAGGGACTGGAAACACCATATATTTT
- | TRBJ1-1 | TRBV29-1 | - | CSVDQDNTEAFF | TGCAGCGTTGATCAGGATAACACTGAAGCTTTCTTT
- | TRBJ2-1 | TRBV25-1 | TRBD1 | CASQQGHYSNEQFF | TGTGCCAGCCAACAGGGGCACTACTCCAATGAGCAGTTCTTC
- | TRBJ1-3 | TRBV29-1 | - | CSVARQGRNTIYF | TGCAGCGTTGCACGTCAGGGACGCAACACCATATATTTT
- | TRBJ1-5 | TRBV28 | TRBD1 | CASSLTGGYSNQPQHF | TGTGCCAGCAGTCTTACAGGGGGGTATAGCAATCAGCCCCAGCATTTT
- | TRBJ2-6 | TRBV25-1 | TRBD1 | CASSEWDSSGANVLTF | TGTGCCAGCAGTGAATGGGACAGCTCTGGGGCCAACGTCCTGACTTTC